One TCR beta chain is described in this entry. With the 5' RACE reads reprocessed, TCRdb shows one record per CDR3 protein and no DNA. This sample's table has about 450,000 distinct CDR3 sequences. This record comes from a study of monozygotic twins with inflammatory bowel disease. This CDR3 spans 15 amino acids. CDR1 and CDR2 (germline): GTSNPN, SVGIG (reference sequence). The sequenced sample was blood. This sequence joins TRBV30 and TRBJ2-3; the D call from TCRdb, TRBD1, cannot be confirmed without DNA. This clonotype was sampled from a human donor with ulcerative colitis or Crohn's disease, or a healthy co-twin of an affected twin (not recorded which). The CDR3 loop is CAWVRAGAGTDTQYF.